This TCR beta chain came from a study of beta chain features in type 1 diabetes. Study in general: There were 107,917,701 sorted cells examined across all samples. General observations from the study: TCRB CDR3s were moderately but significantly shorter in Type 1 diabetes patients in all four CD4+ subsets. Patients' naive, central memory and regulatory TCRB repertoires appeared more alike than those of healthy donors.

Germline CDR1 MDHEN, CDR2 SYDVKM. Trimming removed 6 bases from V and 5 bases from J; junction bases left unmatched: 10. The CDR3 runs 15 residues. This clone was seen a few times. Its target is not known. The authors reverse transcribed all of the isolated RNA, so sequencing captured expressed TCRB transcripts. Produced via immunoSEQ multiplex PCR; TCRdb's table is partial and in-frame only. The sample has 130,000 to 150,000 clones, about 10% seen once. Sequences were obtained from naive CD4+ T cells from blood. This sequence joins TRBV28 and TRBJ1-5; 7 positions match TRBD1. This clonotype originated in a young man in good health. CDR3 sequence (DNA): TGTGCCAGCAGCCAAGACAGGGCGGGTCATCAGCCCCAGCATTTT. Translation gives CASSQDRAGHQPQHF.